One and the same sample provided the 8 T cell receptor beta chains below, sequenced in a study of T cell changes during pregnancy in multiple sclerosis. Produced via immunoSEQ multiplex PCR; TCRdb's table is partial and in-frame only. Here the sample spans 50,000 to 60,000 clones, 89% being singletons. The sample was peripheral blood, taken after pregnancy. The receptors were gathered from a female donor with multiple sclerosis, enrolled in a pregnancy study.

The chain links TRBV21-1 to TRBJ2-1; TRBD1, the D gene given by the table, was not confirmed from the DNA. TRBV21-1 constitutes a pseudogene. CDR3 length equals 17 residues. DNA of the CDR3: TGTGCCAGCAGCAAAGTTCCGGGACATCGAAAATACAATGAGCAGTTCTTC. Translating it yields CASSKVPGHRKYNEQFF.

This sequence joins TRBV19 and TRBJ1-1; D gene ambiguous. This CDR3 region has 13 residues. CDR1 is LNHDA and CDR2 is SQIVND in the germline V gene (reference sequence). Trimming took off 5 bases at V and 3 bases at J, with 10 bases between the two ends. The CDR3 sequence: CASSVGLYTEAFF. CDR3 nucleotides: TGTGCCAGTAGTGTCGGACTGTACACTGAAGCTTTCTTT.

The chain carries TRBV4-1 and TRBJ2-1, with D maybe TRBD2 (5 bases). Germline V gives CDR1 MGHRA, CDR2 YSYEKL. V lost 3 bases and J 7 bases, leaving 13 bases between the germline ends. The CDR3 is 14 residues long. Here the CDR3 reads CASSHRGQVNEQFF. Here the CDR3 DNA reads TGCGCCAGCAGCCATCGCGGGCAGGTTAATGAGCAGTTCTTC.

The chain joins TRBV10-2 to TRBJ2-3, with a possible D match to TRBD1 (8 bases). V lost 7 bases, J lost 3 bases, and 17 bases lay in between. Looked up from germline, CDR1 is WSHSY and CDR2 is SAAADI. The CDR3 totals 15 residues. The CDR3 spells CASTPVQGGTDTQYF. The CDR3 nucleotides are TGCGCCAGCACCCCTGTACAGGGGGGGACAGATACGCAGTATTTT.

The chain couples TRBV25-1 to TRBJ1-4; 8 bases fit TRBD1. The CDR3 is 12 amino acids. Germline V gene data show CDR1 as MGHDK and CDR2 as SYGVNS. V was pared by 7 bases and J by 14 bases, with 9 bases of the junction left unmatched. The CDR3 loop reads CASNEGTGILFF. CDR3 DNA sequence: TGTGCCAGCAACGAGGGGACAGGTATCCTGTTTTTT.

This clone showed up just once. The CDR3 coding sequence is TGTGCCAGCAGACCTCAGGGTAGGGTTGAAAAACTGTTTTTT. Translated: CASRPQGRVEKLFF. This chain joins TRBV28 and TRBJ1-4, with a possible D match to TRBD1 (5 bases). V shed 6 bases and J shed 7 bases, with 15 bases lying between them. The germline gives CDR1 MDHEN, CDR2 SYDVKM. The CDR3 sequence is 14 residues long.

CDR3 coding DNA: TGTGCCAGCAGTGACAGGGGATTAGCTGCGGATACGCAGTATTTT. Encoded protein: CASSDRGLAADTQYF. The rearrangement uses TRBV6-4 and TRBJ2-3, with D tentatively TRBD1 (5 bases). Germline CDR1 MRHNA, CDR2 SNTAGT. The CDR3 covers 15 residues. V was clipped by 2 bases and J by 6 bases, with 15 bases between them.

The chain is built from TRBV5-4 and TRBJ1-3, with D possibly matching TRBD1 (5 bases). Germline-derived CDR1 and CDR2 are SGHNT and YYREEE (reference sequence). The length of the CDR3 is 14 residues. The V and J ends lost 4 bases and 4 bases respectively, with 12 bases between them. CDR3 in amino acids: CASSRTGVGNTIYF. The CDR3 DNA sequence: TGTGCCAGCAGCCGGACGGGGGTCGGAAACACCATATATTTT.